Below, 11 T cell receptor beta chains from the same sample are listed, as sequenced in a study of regulatory T cells in long-lasting Graves disease. Time point: newly diagnosed GD, antithyroid drugs for less than 3 months. The TCR library used RNA extracted from PBMCs. CDR3 regions were amplified by Arm-PCR using iRepertoire HTBI primers to build TCR beta libraries. From the multiplex PCR reads, TCRdb called clonotypes with MiXCR, one entry per CDR3 protein. The sample has 350,000 to 500,000 distinct CDR3 sequences, about 17% seen once. These data were also reused for a study on T cells in Graves' hyperthyroidism and ophthalmopathy.

Sequenced here: peripheral blood mononuclear cells (PBMCs), sampled at new diagnosis, from a patient treated with antithyroid drugs. The receptor set was obtained from a woman aged 18-29 years with Graves disease.

The rearrangement uses TRBV6-1 and TRBJ2-7, with 10 bases identical to TRBD1. V lost 11 bases, J lost 7 bases, and 11 bases stayed unmatched. Germline CDR1 reads MNHNS; CDR2 reads SASEGT. The CDR3 is 13 amino acids. The CDR3 reads CAARDRGLREQYF. The CDR3 nucleotides read TGTGCCGCCCGGGACAGGGGATTGCGGGAGCAGTACTTC.

This clonotype showed up many times. This sequence joins TRBV7-9 and TRBJ2-1, with 15 bases fitting TRBD2. Germline-derived CDR1 and CDR2 are SEHNR and FQNEAQ (reference sequence). The ends lost 2 bases at V and 2 bases at J; junction bases unmatched: 7. The CDR3 runs 19 residues. The DNA for the CDR3 is TGTGCCAGCAGCTTATCGCGGACTAGCGGGAGGGCCGCCTACAATGAGCAGTTCTTC. Translation: CASSLSRTSGRAAYNEQFF.

The table lists this clonotype with many counts. The V call is TRBV12-3 or TRBV12-4, the J call TRBJ1-4; TRBD1 matches at 7 bases. This CDR3 has 15 residues. Trimming at V came to 6 bases and at J to 7 bases, leaving 11 bases not matched to a gene. Written as DNA, the CDR3 is TGTGCCAGCAGCCCGCGACAGGGTGAGAGTGAAAAACTGTTTTTT. It codes for CASSPRQGESEKLFF.

In its sample, this clonotype was seen many times. This chain uses TRBV4-1 with TRBJ2-1; D is perhaps TRBD2 (5 bases). The CDR3 has 14 residues. The germline CDR1 and CDR2 sequences are MGHRA and YSYEKL. V lost 1 base, J lost 1 base, and 5 bases lay in between. CDR3 residues: CASSQAGSYNEQFF. CDR3 nucleotides: TGCGCCAGCAGCCAAGCGGGATCCTACAATGAGCAGTTCTTC.

In its sample, this clonotype was seen a few times. This chain joins TRBV7-9 and TRBJ2-5; 10 positions match TRBD2. V was pared by 5 bases and J by 3 bases, with 18 bases of the junction left unmatched. The CDR3 is made up of 19 amino acids. Germline lookup yields CDR1 SEHNR and CDR2 FQNEAQ (reference sequence). Written as DNA, the CDR3 is TGTGCCAGCAGCAGTAGCCGCGCTAGCGGGAGATCGGGTGAAGAGACCCAGTACTTC. Translated: CASSSSRASGRSGEETQYF.

About this clonotype itself: A much larger clone differs by one base, so this may be a read error. J is TRBJ2-3 and V is TRBV30; 10 nucleotides align to TRBD2. This CDR3 contains 17 residues. V lost 1 base to trimming and J lost 3 bases; unmatched junction nucleotides: 10. Germline CDR1 reads GTSNPN; CDR2 reads SVGIG (reference sequence). As DNA, the CDR3 is TGTGCCTGGAGTGCACTCCCAGCGGGAGGGCCGACAGATACGCAGTATTTT. Its translation is CAWSALPAGGPTDTQYF. Full variable domain (outside the CDR3, taken from reference TRBV30 and TRBJ2-3): SQTIHQWPATLVQPVGSPLSLECTVEGTSNPNLYWYRQAAGRGLQLLFYSVGIGQISSEVPQNLSASRPQDRQFILSSKKLLLSDSGFYLCAWSALPAGGPTDTQYFGPGTRLTVL.

The sample holds many counts of this clonotype. The chain employs TRBV18 and TRBJ1-2, with D perhaps TRBD1 (6 bases). CDR3 length equals 13 residues. From germline, CDR1 is KGHSH and CDR2 LQKENI. V was shortened by 3 bases and J by 8 bases, with 13 bases between the two germline ends. CDR3 amino acids: CASSPNRDDGYTF. CDR3 DNA: TGTGCCAGCTCACCGAACAGGGATGACGGCTACACCTTC.

V is TRBV27 and J is TRBJ2-5, with D unclear. Trimming took off 0 bases at V and 7 bases at J, with 15 bases between the two ends. The CDR3 loop spans 15 amino acids. Per the germline V gene, CDR1 is MNHEY and CDR2 is SMNVEV (reference sequence). Here the CDR3 reads CASSLSETTMGTQYF. CDR3 in DNA: TGTGCCAGCAGTTTATCGGAGACAACTATGGGGACCCAGTACTTC.

V gene TRBV7-2 combines with J gene TRBJ2-2, with D unresolved. The germline V gene has CDR1 SGHTA and CDR2 FQGNSA. V lost 9 bases, J lost 5 bases, and 19 bases lay in between. The CDR3 is 15 amino acids. The CDR3 sequence: CASSKTFLGTGELFF. In DNA form, the CDR3 reads TGTGCCAGTTCAAAGACCTTCTTGGGGACCGGGGAGCTGTTTTTT.

This clonotype has a count of ten or more. The chain combines TRBV20-1 with TRBJ2-1, with 7 bases matching TRBD2. Looked up from germline, CDR1 is DFQATT and CDR2 is SNEGSKA (reference sequence). The ends lost 3 bases at V and 0 bases at J; junction bases unmatched: 2. The CDR3 extends over 14 amino acids. The CDR3 is CSASLADSYNEQFF. DNA for the CDR3: TGCAGTGCTAGCCTAGCGGACTCCTACAATGAGCAGTTCTTC.

In this sample, this clonotype turned up many times. At one end the junction does not follow the germline gene, possibly because of a read error. This sequence joins TRBV5-1 and TRBJ2-6; D is undetermined. The CDR3 runs to 14 residues. Germline loops: CDR1 SGHRS, CDR2 YFSETQ. The CDR3 DNA sequence: TGTGCCAGCAGCTTAGGCTCTGGGGCCAACGTCCTGACTTTC. As protein: CASSLGSGANVLTF.